This is a list of T cell receptor beta chains from one sample in a study of a mutant IDH1 vaccine in newly diagnosed glioma. No antigen has been identified for these receptors. Method: immunoSEQ multiplex PCR; TCRdb's copy keeps in-frame clones and lacks some. This repertoire shows 26,000 or so clones, roughly 80% found once; its top ten account for roughly 15%. The sample in question was PBMCs, obtained from a glioma patient whose treatment included an IDH1 peptide vaccine. The receptors here all came from a woman aged 25 to 45 with glioma. The CDR3 runs from the conserved cysteine through the conserved F or W. The order of the fields is D gene, J gene, clone size, V gene, CDR3 protein, CDR3 DNA. D genes are given only for firm matches. Not all rows give a size; the values are once, few, many and, for expanded clones, a class.

D: .
J: TRBJ1-5
size: .
V: TRBV19
CDR3: CASTSANAPQHF
DNA: TGTGCCAGTACCAGTGCGAACGCGCCCCAGCATTTT

D: .
J: TRBJ2-6
size: .
V: TRBV9
CDR3: CASSVGWQPGANVLTF
DNA: TGTGCCAGCAGCGTAGGATGGCAGCCTGGGGCCAACGTCCTGACTTTC

D: TRBD1
J: TRBJ1-4
size: .
V: TRBV5-4
CDR3: CASSGSTGGGEKLFF
DNA: TGTGCCAGCAGCGGCTCGACAGGGGGCGGTGAAAAACTGTTTTTT

D: .
J: TRBJ1-4
size: .
V: TRBV2
CDR3: CASSPGEVGKLFF
DNA: TGTGCCAGCTCACCAGGGGAGGTTGGAAAACTGTTTTTT

D: TRBD1
J: TRBJ1-1
size: .
V: TRBV5-4
CDR3: CASSGTTGAATEAFF
DNA: TGTGCCAGCAGCGGAACGACAGGGGCAGCCACTGAAGCTTTCTTT

D: .
J: TRBJ1-1
size: .
V: TRBV29-1
CDR3: CSGRDTEAFF
DNA: TGCAGCGGCAGGGACACTGAAGCTTTCTTT

D: .
J: TRBJ1-5
size: .
V: TRBV19
CDR3: CASSTPRQVTQPQHF
DNA: TGTGCCAGTAGTACCCCTCGACAGGTCACCCAGCCCCAGCATTTT

D: .
J: TRBJ2-5
size: medium-sized
V: TRBV18
CDR3: CASSPVTGETQYF
DNA: TGTGCCAGCTCACCAGTTACGGGGGAGACCCAGTACTTC

D: .
J: TRBJ2-3
size: once
V: TRBV14
CDR3: CASSDAGKPDTQYF
DNA: TGTGCCAGCAGCGATGCAGGGAAACCAGATACGCAGTATTTT

D: TRBD1
J: TRBJ1-5
size: .
V: TRBV2
CDR3: CASKTGRGNQPQHF
DNA: TGTGCCAGCAAGACAGGGCGGGGCAATCAGCCCCAGCATTTT

D: .
J: TRBJ2-7
size: .
V: TRBV7-2
CDR3: CASSQERAYEQYF
DNA: TGTGCCAGCAGCCAAGAACGGGCCTACGAGCAGTACTTC